Each of the 21 T cell receptor beta chains below was sequenced from the same sample in a study of CD8+CD57+ T cells in acquired aplastic anemia. Researchers used genomic DNA as the template to profile TCR beta VDJ and CDR3. In TCRdb, the reads were re-called with MiXCR into one record per CDR3 protein. Here the sample spans around 120,000 distinct CDR3 sequences, approximately 36% being singletons. Before being chosen for sequencing, patients had shown CD8+CD57+ cell expansion by flow cytometry. Sequenced material: sorted CD4+, CD8+, or CD8+CD57+ T cells (not recorded which) from PBMCs. The receptors were gathered from a human donor with aplastic anemia.

The chain has TRBV11-2 and TRBJ2-3; no firm D call. V gave up 1 base and J gave up 4 bases, with 21 bases separating them. This CDR3 has 18 residues. Germline lookup yields CDR1 SGHAT and CDR2 FQNNGV. The CDR3 region has the DNA TGTGCCAGCAGCTTAGGAGGAGTTGATTTCTGGGTTGCAGATACGCAGTATTTT. Translation: CASSLGGVDFWVADTQYF. The variable domain in full, with the rest retrieved from reference TRBV11-2 and TRBJ2-3, is EAGVAQSPRYKIIEKRQSVAFWCNPISGHATLYWYQQILGQGPKLLIQFQNNGVVDDSQLPKDRFSAERLKGVDSTLKIQPAKLEDSAVYLCASSLGGVDFWVADTQYFGPGTRLTVL.

The chain couples TRBV2 to TRBJ2-5; no definite D call. This CDR3 has 10 amino acids. Germline-derived CDR1 and CDR2 are SNHLY and FYNNEI. Trimming took 8 bases from V and 5 from J, leaving 6 bases between them. The CDR3: CASSPETQYF. As DNA, the CDR3 is TGTGCCAGCTCGCCGGAGACCCAGTACTTC. Combining the CDR3 with reference TRBV2 and TRBJ2-5 gives the whole variable domain EPEVTQTPSHQVTQMGQEVILRCVPISNHLYFYWYRQILGQKVEFLVSFYNNEISEKSEIFDDQFSVERPDGSNFTLKIRSTKLEDSAMYFCASSPETQYFGPGTRLLVL.

The count of this clonotype is one. The chain couples TRBV19 to TRBJ2-7, with D maybe TRBD2 (6 bases). The CDR3 is made up of 14 amino acids. The ends were cut back, 6 bases at V and 2 bases at J, with 14 bases in the middle. Germline CDR1 is LNHDA and CDR2 is SQIVND (reference sequence). CDR3 DNA sequence: TGTGCCAGTAGGGAGGCGGGGTGGACCTACGAGCAGTACTTC. Protein: CASREAGWTYEQYF.

This clonotype was seen at least ten times. The rearrangement links TRBV7-8 to TRBJ2-1, with 9 bases fitting TRBD1. Germline V gives CDR1 SGHVS, CDR2 FQNEAQ. The J segment lost 5 bases and the V segment lost 5 bases, leaving 10 bases of the junction unmatched. The CDR3 loop spans 16 amino acids. DNA of the CDR3: TGTGCCAGCAGCCTCTTCGGGGACAGGGCAAACAATGAGCAGTTCTTC. Protein: CASSLFGDRANNEQFF. Full variable domain (rest looked up from reference TRBV7-8 and TRBJ2-1): GAGVSQSPRYKVAKRGQDVALRCDPISGHVSLFWYQQALGQGPEFLTYFQNEAQLDKSGLPSDRFFAERPEGSVSTLKIQRTQQEDSAVYLCASSLFGDRANNEQFFGPGTRLTVL.

This clonotype occurred many times. CDR3 coding DNA: TGTGCCAGCAGCCAAGACAGGGGGCTTGCTGAAGCTTTCTTT. Its protein product is CASSQDRGLAEAFF. This chain uses TRBV14 with TRBJ1-1; 8 bases line up with TRBD1. There are 14 residues in the CDR3. V lost 0 bases, J lost 6 bases, and 3 bases stayed unmatched. Germline V gene lookup returns CDR1 SGHDN and CDR2 FVKESK.

As concerns this clonotype: This may arise from a read error, as a much more abundant clone is one base away. It is likely a read error, because the conserved phenylalanine at the end of the CDR3 is missing. The chain recombines TRBV11-2 with TRBJ2-1, with 12 bases that match TRBD2. Germline CDR1 SGHAT, CDR2 FQNNGV. The V and J ends lost 5 bases and 8 bases, in that order; junction bases with no gene match: 7. The CDR3 totals 15 residues. The CDR3 DNA sequence: TGTGCCAGCAGCCTCGCTAGCGGGGGGGCCCATGAGCAGTTCCTC. Translation gives CASSLASGGAHEQFL.

This clonotype was counted ten times or more. The chain couples TRBV14 to TRBJ1-1, with unresolved D. The CDR3 consists of 13 residues. The germline V gene encodes CDR1 SGHDN and CDR2 FVKESK. Trimming removed 1 base from V and 10 bases from J, with 13 bases in between. CDR3 bases: TGTGCCAGCAGCCAAGTGTTGTGGGTGAGAGCTTTCTTT. Protein sequence: CASSQVLWVRAFF.

The chain employs TRBV6-1 and TRBJ1-1, with D maybe TRBD1 (6 bases). The CDR3 contains 12 residues. Germline V CDR1 and CDR2: MNHNS, SASEGT. Deletions cut 1 base from V and 8 bases from J, with 8 bases between. CDR3 amino acids: CASSEGRGEAFF. CDR3 in DNA: TGTGCCAGCAGTGAAGGAAGGGGGGAAGCTTTCTTT.

The chain carries TRBV19 and TRBJ1-2, with TRBD1 identical over 8 bases. The V gene's germline CDR1 is LNHDA and CDR2 SQIVND (reference sequence). The J segment lost 4 bases and the V segment lost 5 bases, leaving 6 bases of the junction unmatched. The CDR3 consists of 14 residues. The CDR3 is CASSPRGLSYGYTF. CDR3 DNA sequence: TGTGCCAGTAGTCCCAGGGGGCTGAGCTATGGCTACACCTTC.

This clonotype was recorded only once. The CDR3 region is CASSFTTGVRYEQYV. CDR3 nucleotides: TGTGCCAGCAGCTTTACGACAGGGGTGAGATACGAGCAGTACGTC. This chain connects TRBV7-8 to TRBJ2-7, with 8 bases that match TRBD1. The germline V gene encodes CDR1 SGHVS and CDR2 FQNEAQ. The CDR3 spans 15 residues. The V gene end was trimmed by 3 bases and the J gene end by 4 bases; junction bases not matched to a gene: 8.

The chain uses TRBV2 and TRBJ1-1; no clear D. Deletions cut 2 bases from V and 2 bases from J, with 12 bases between. The V gene's germline CDR1 is SNHLY and CDR2 FYNNEI. The CDR3 covers 15 residues. The CDR3 coding sequence is TGTGCCAGCAGTGAAACCGTCTCTGGAAACACTGAAGCTTTCTTT. Amino acid sequence: CASSETVSGNTEAFF.

This clonotype has ten or more counts. The rearrangement joins TRBV4-1 to TRBJ1-1; D uncertain. The germline gives CDR1 MGHRA, CDR2 YSYEKL. The CDR3 has 15 residues. With 0 bases removed from V and 1 base from J, the gap between germline ends came to 9 bases. The CDR3 bases are TGCGCCAGCAGCCAAGAGAAATGGGAGAACACTGAAGCTTTCTTT. The encoded protein is CASSQEKWENTEAFF.

This rearrangement joins TRBV25-1 to TRBJ1-6, with 9 bases lining up with TRBD1. Per the germline V gene, CDR1 is MGHDK and CDR2 is SYGVNS. J was trimmed by 0 bases and V by 5 bases; bases with no gene match: 17. The CDR3 is made up of 21 amino acids. CDR3 DNA sequence: TGTGCCAGCAGTCAAACAGGGGGCGCAAACCCCACCCTCTCCTATAATTCACCCCTCCACTTT. The encoded protein is CASSQTGGANPTLSYNSPLHF.

This clonotype was recorded many times. The V gene is TRBV12-3 or TRBV12-4, the J gene TRBJ1-1; D is uncertain. The CDR3 is made up of 14 amino acids. V gave up 4 bases and J gave up 1 base, with 10 bases separating them. The CDR3 nucleotides are TGTGCCAGCAGTTCACCCCCGGGGAACACTGAAGCTTTCTTT. It codes for CASSSPPGNTEAFF.

About this clonotype itself: A much larger clonotype is one base distant, so this may be a read error. No conserved phenylalanine or tryptophan ends this CDR3, so it is likely a read error. V gene TRBV28 combines with J gene TRBJ2-7, with D possibly TRBD1 on 6 matching bases. This CDR3 has 16 amino acids. Trimming shortened V by 10 bases and J by 3 bases, and 25 bases separated the two germline ends. Germline CDR1 and CDR2: MDHEN and SYDVKM. The CDR3 region has the DNA TGTGCCACCGGCGAGGGGGTCGCAGGTTCATACTACGAGCAGTACCTC. This codes for CATGEGVAGSYYEQYL.

The chain carries TRBV24-1 and TRBJ2-2; 15 bases agree with TRBD2. Germline trimming cut 11 bases from V and 7 bases from J; bases unmatched to any gene: 10. CDR1 is KGHDR and CDR2 is SFDVKD in the germline V gene. This CDR3 comprises 16 residues. The CDR3 DNA reads TGTGCCAAAAGGACTAGCGGGGGGGTCTGGAGCGGGGAGCTGTTTTTT. Amino acids: CAKRTSGGVWSGELFF.

Ten or more counts support this clonotype. The chain couples TRBV29-1 to TRBJ1-1; D is unclear. The CDR3 extends over 10 amino acids. The germline V gene has CDR1 SQVTM and CDR2 ANQGSEA. The ends were cut back, 7 bases at V and 6 bases at J, with 9 bases in the middle. As DNA, the CDR3 is TGCAGCGGTGGAACACCTGAAGCTTTCTTT. It is translated as CSGGTPEAFF.

To note about this clonotype: A read error is possible here, since a much larger clone lies one base away. The rearrangement uses TRBV5-1 and TRBJ1-3, with D possibly being TRBD1 (5 bases). This CDR3 is built from 17 residues. Per the germline V gene, CDR1 is SGHRS and CDR2 is YFSETQ. Here the CDR3 reads CASSLVGGTSSGNTVYF. The CDR3 DNA reads as TGCGCCAGCAGCTTGGTGGGAGGGACGAGCTCTGGAAACACCGTATATTTT.

In its sample, this clonotype was seen a few times. V usage is TRBV28 and J usage is TRBJ1-3; D is undetermined. CDR1 is MDHEN and CDR2 is SYDVKM in the germline V gene. The length of the CDR3 is 14 residues. Trimming stripped 3 bases from V and 0 bases from J, with 6 bases between. The CDR3 bases are TGTGCCAGCAGTTTCTCCCACTCTGGAAACACCATATATTTT. This gives the protein CASSFSHSGNTIYF.

The chain joins TRBV24-1 to TRBJ2-5; D uncertain. CDR3 length: 16 amino acids. Trimming left V 3 bases short and J 5 bases short, with 18 bases between. Germline lookup yields CDR1 KGHDR and CDR2 SFDVKD. The DNA of the CDR3 is TGTGCCACCAGTGATCCGGATCCCGGCATGGGGGAGACCCAGTACTTC. It specifies CATSDPDPGMGETQYF.

This clonotype was observed many times. V usage is TRBV2 and J usage is TRBJ2-2; 10 bases are a match to TRBD1. V gave up 8 bases and J gave up 6 bases; unmatched junction bases: 6. Per the germline V gene, CDR1 is SNHLY and CDR2 is FYNNEI. This CDR3 comprises 14 residues. CDR3 residues: CASDGTGVPGELFF. The CDR3 coding sequence is TGTGCCAGCGACGGGACAGGGGTCCCCGGGGAGCTGTTTTTT. Together with reference TRBV2 and TRBJ2-2, the CDR3 gives the full variable domain: EPEVTQTPSHQVTQMGQEVILRCVPISNHLYFYWYRQILGQKVEFLVSFYNNEISEKSEIFDDQFSVERPDGSNFTLKIRSTKLEDSAMYFCASDGTGVPGELFFGEGSRLTVL.